This T cell receptor beta chain was found in a study of T cells after yellow fever vaccination. To note about this clonotype: Its specificity is not known.

Germline V gene sequence: CDR1 DFQATT, CDR2 SNEGSKA (reference sequence). The CDR3 is made up of 11 amino acids. V was shortened by 2 bases and J by 3 bases, with 4 bases between the two germline ends. UMIs and a universal primer site were added when TCR cDNA was made by 5'RACE template switching. TCRdb re-called the 5' RACE reads through MiXCR, storing one row per CDR3 protein. Of approximately 550,000 distinct CDR3 sequences detected, around an eighth appear once; the ten largest clones hold about an eighth. Study-level results: Reappearance after the booster was seen for most primary-vaccination clones, at approximately 97% CD4 and 75% to 90% CD8. Weaker in magnitude, the secondary response showed a faster peak on day 5 versus 15. Repertoires obtained by FACS sorting could include abundant clonotypes that entered as contaminants from the bulk population.

Material: PBMCs, obtained on the day of the yellow fever booster vaccination. This receptor was obtained from a man aged 30 to 39 who received the YFV17D yellow fever vaccine. V usage is TRBV20-1 and J usage is TRBJ1-1; D is unresolved. This chain's CDR3 is CSARSYTEAFF. The CDR3 coding sequence is TGCAGTGCTAGATCCTACACTGAAGCTTTCTTT.